Listed below are T cell receptor beta chains from one sample, sequenced in a study of CD8+CD57+ T cells in acquired aplastic anemia. Using its own MiXCR run on the reads, TCRdb lists one record per CDR3 protein. Of 150,000 to 200,000 distinct CDR3 sequences listed, 40% to 50% are singletons. Specimen: sorted CD4+, CD8+, or CD8+CD57+ T cells (not recorded which) from PBMCs. The receptor source for this set is a human donor with aplastic anemia. Both conserved end residues are part of each CDR3. The D gene is left open where the match is weak. Clone size, where shown, is once, few, many, or a class for clones that have expanded.

CDR3nt: TGTGCCAGCAGCTTTCAGACAGTCTCAGATCAGCCCCAGCATTTT
CDR3aa: CASSFQTVSDQPQHF
abundance: NA
v_gene: TRBV7-2
j_gene: TRBJ1-5
d_gene: NA

CDR3nt: TGTGCCAGCAGGCCTGACAACGGGGGCTATGGCTACACCTTC
CDR3aa: CASRPDNGGYGYTF
abundance: NA
v_gene: TRBV12-3/TRBV12-4
j_gene: TRBJ1-2
d_gene: NA

CDR3nt: TGTGCCAGCAGCCCCTCTCCGTGGTACGGCTCCTACGAGCAGTACTTT
CDR3aa: CASSPSPWYGSYEQYF
abundance: once
v_gene: TRBV14
j_gene: TRBJ2-7
d_gene: NA

CDR3nt: TGTGCCAGCAGTAAGGACAAGAACACTGAAGCTTTCTTT
CDR3aa: CASSKDKNTEAFF
abundance: few
v_gene: TRBV2
j_gene: TRBJ1-1
d_gene: NA

CDR3nt: TGTGCCAGTAAGGCAAAAGACCGAGTCAATCAGCCCCAGCATTTT
CDR3aa: CASKAKDRVNQPQHF
abundance: NA
v_gene: TRBV19
j_gene: TRBJ1-5
d_gene: NA

CDR3nt: TGTGCCAGCAGGACGACTAGCGGGGCTAATTACGAGCAGTACTTC
CDR3aa: CASRTTSGANYEQYF
abundance: NA
v_gene: TRBV2
j_gene: TRBJ2-7
d_gene: TRBD2

CDR3nt: TGTGCCAGCGGCGAACTAGCGGGAGTTCTCAGCGAGCAGTACTTC
CDR3aa: CASGELAGVLSEQYF
abundance: NA
v_gene: TRBV2
j_gene: TRBJ2-7
d_gene: TRBD2

CDR3nt: TGCAGTGCTAGAAAGACAGGGAGTAACTACAATGAGCAGTTCTTC
CDR3aa: CSARKTGSNYNEQFF
abundance: NA
v_gene: TRBV20-1
j_gene: TRBJ2-1
d_gene: TRBD1

CDR3nt: TGCGCCAGCAGTGAGTCCACCGACTACAATGAGCAGTTCTTC
CDR3aa: CASSESTDYNEQFF
abundance: NA
v_gene: TRBV10-1
j_gene: TRBJ2-1
d_gene: NA

CDR3nt: TGCGCCAGCAGTTATCCGGGACAGGGAGGGTACACTGAAGCTTTCTTT
CDR3aa: CASSYPGQGGYTEAFF
abundance: many
v_gene: TRBV10-2
j_gene: TRBJ1-1
d_gene: TRBD1